This T cell receptor beta chain was captured in a study of identical twins. MiXCR was run by TCRdb on the 5' RACE reads, yielding one entry per CDR3 protein. The table lists around 470,000 distinct CDR3 sequences, approximately 15% of them singletons. Study observations and caveats: Those out-of-frame alpha sequences shared by twins showed an excess of low generation probability. Researchers caution that invariant MAIT and iNKT cells could partly confound zero-insertion analyses. Rather than following the same donors, the conclusions depended on cross-sectional statistical analysis.

Remarks on this clonotype: Its antigen is as yet unknown.

This sample was shared with a second study, whose subject was yellow fever vaccine responses in identical twins.

The sequenced material came from CD4+ T cells sorted from blood. This TCR was sampled from a woman aged 18-35 years in good health.

DNA of the CDR3: TGTGCCAGCAGTCCAGATCCCTCAGGGGGCTACGAGCAGTACTTC. Protein: CASSPDPSGGYEQYF. The rearrangement joins TRBV27 to TRBJ2-7; 7 bases are a match to TRBD1. Per germline, CDR1 MNHEY and CDR2 SMNVEV (reference sequence). V was clipped by 5 bases and J by 3 bases; unmatched bases: 10. The CDR3 runs 15 residues.